This T cell receptor (beta chain) was recorded in a study of T cell repertoires in cytomegalovirus infection. About the study: Both CMV infection and a matching HLA type were indicated by public TCR beta signatures.

Each CDR3 protein is one row after TCRdb ran MiXCR on the reads. The sample has 40,000 to 55,000 distinct CDR3 sequences, 20% seen once. The table lists this clonotype with a few counts. Its target is not known. V dropped 3 bases and J dropped 4 bases, with 9 bases sitting between them. The CDR3 loop spans 14 amino acids. From germline, CDR1 is MNHEY and CDR2 SMNVEV (reference sequence). The TCR comes from a human donor in good health (CMV status not recorded). Some clones in this sample may be carry-over from other donors' samples. Material: CD8+ T cells from cultured PBMCs, obtained from culture after CMV antigen stimulation. This chain connects TRBV27 to TRBJ1-4; D gene uncertain. Here the CDR3 reads CASSLGYGNEKLFF. CDR3 sequence (DNA): TGTGCCAGCAGTTTGGGTTATGGTAATGAAAAACTGTTTTTT.